Presented here are 17 T cell receptor beta chains from one specimen sequenced in a study of blood T cell repertoires in COVID-19. Measured with immunoSEQ multiplex PCR; TCRdb has only the in-frame clones, and not every one. The sample contains 100,000 to 150,000 clones, over 75% of which appear only once. Sequencing used peripheral blood. The receptor source for this set is a man between 60 and 75 years old with acute or convalescent COVID-19.

The chain employs TRBV28 and TRBJ2-1; TRBD2 agrees at 10 bases. J lost 7 bases, V lost 2 bases, and 5 bases had no gene match. The CDR3 length is 15 residues. Germline V gives CDR1 MDHEN, CDR2 SYDVKM. The CDR3 loop reads CASSLPPGLANEQFF. The CDR3 DNA sequence: TGTGCCAGCAGTTTACCCCCGGGACTAGCGAATGAGCAGTTCTTC.

V usage is TRBV5-4 and J usage is TRBJ2-7, with 11 nucleotides matching TRBD2. Germline-derived CDR1 and CDR2 are SGHNT and YYREEE (reference sequence). V lost 4 bases to trimming and J lost 6 bases; unmatched junction nucleotides: 6. The CDR3 is 14 residues long. CDR3 bases: TGTGCCAGCAGCGGGACTAGCGGAGGGGGCGAGCAGTACTTC. Its translation: CASSGTSGGGEQYF.

The chain recombines TRBV7-3 with TRBJ2-7; possibly TRBD1 for D (8 bases). Trimming took 3 bases from V and 2 from J, leaving 20 bases between them. CDR3 length: 17 amino acids. Germline-derived CDR1 and CDR2 are SGHTA and FQGTGA. CDR3 DNA: TGTGCCAGCAGCTTTAACTCGGGGGGACAGGCCGCCTACGAGCAGTACTTC. This encodes CASSFNSGGQAAYEQYF.

This clone was recorded a few times. This chain uses TRBV28 with TRBJ1-2, with 8 bases matching TRBD1. Trimming at V came to 4 bases and at J to 7 bases, leaving 5 bases not matched to a gene. The CDR3 loop spans 13 amino acids. Per germline, CDR1 MDHEN and CDR2 SYDVKM. CDR3 protein: CASSSQGDGGYTF. DNA for the CDR3: TGTGCCAGCAGTTCACAGGGGGATGGTGGCTACACCTTC.

J is TRBJ1-4 and V is TRBV7-9; D is uncertain. The V gene's germline CDR1 is SEHNR and CDR2 FQNEAQ (reference sequence). This CDR3 region has 15 residues. Trimming shortened V by 6 bases and J by 1 base, and 12 bases separated the two germline ends. The CDR3, as DNA: TGTGCCAGCAGGTTAAATGGGCGAACTAATGAAAAACTGTTTTTT. Amino acid sequence: CASRLNGRTNEKLFF.

This sequence joins TRBV11-2 and TRBJ1-4; the D gene is possibly TRBD1 (6 bases). The CDR3 totals 15 residues. Trimming took 5 bases from V and 8 from J, leaving 18 bases between them. The germline V gene has CDR1 SGHAT and CDR2 FQNNGV. The CDR3, as DNA: TGTGCCAGCAGCGAGGGGGTCCGGGGAATGGAAAAACTGTTTTTT. Amino acids: CASSEGVRGMEKLFF.

CDR3 in DNA: TGTGCCAGTAGGGGGGACAGGGAAAAAAGAGGGGCCAACGTCCTGACTTTC. It yields the protein CASRGDREKRGANVLTF. V and J are TRBV19 and TRBJ2-6; 9 nucleotides match TRBD1. V shed 6 bases, J shed 4 bases, and the junction held 10 bases outside the gene matches. Germline CDR1 is LNHDA and CDR2 is SQIVND (reference sequence). The CDR3 covers 17 residues.

The chain uses TRBV2 and TRBJ1-1, with a tentative D call TRBD1 (6 bases). Germline V gene sequence: CDR1 SNHLY, CDR2 FYNNEI. This CDR3 contains 14 residues. Trimming took off 6 bases at V and 4 bases at J, with 15 bases between the two ends. CDR3 bases: TGTGCCAGCAGCGTACGGACAGCGTTCACTGAAGCTTTCTTT. Translation gives CASSVRTAFTEAFF.

This clone was detected a few times. The V gene is TRBV24-1, the J gene TRBJ2-2; the D is unclear. Germline values: CDR1 KGHDR, CDR2 SFDVKD. This CDR3 comprises 12 residues. Trimming took off 8 bases at V and 1 base at J, with 4 bases between the two ends. CDR3 nucleotide sequence: TGTGCCACCAACAAGAACACCGGGGAGCTGTTTTTT. Its translation: CATNKNTGELFF.

The chain carries TRBV4-1 and TRBJ1-4, with D possibly being TRBD1 (5 bases). V lost 4 bases and J 5 bases, leaving 17 bases between the germline ends. The CDR3 is 16 residues long. Germline V lookup: CDR1 MGHRA, CDR2 YSYEKL. CDR3 protein: CASSPGPGRTNEKLFF. The CDR3 nucleotides read TGCGCCAGCAGCCCCGGCCCCGGGCGGACAAATGAAAAACTGTTTTTT.

The table lists this clone with a few counts. The V and J genes are TRBV6-2 or TRBV6-3 and TRBJ1-2; 7 bases fit TRBD1. V lost 6 bases to trimming and J lost 8 bases; unmatched junction nucleotides: 9. The CDR3 length is 13 residues. Germline CDR1 reads MNHEY; CDR2 reads SVGEGT. CDR3 DNA sequence: TGTGCCAGCAGCCCGGGACAGTCGCGCGGCTACACCTTC. Protein sequence: CASSPGQSRGYTF.

The chain has TRBV5-7 and TRBJ2-2; D uncertain. TRBV5-7 is marked as an open reading frame, function uncertain. This CDR3 has 14 residues. The V end was cut by 2 bases, the J end by 0 bases, with 5 bases between. The chain's CDR3 is CASSLRANTGELFF. CDR3 DNA sequence: TGTGCCAGCAGCTTAAGAGCGAACACCGGGGAGCTGTTTTTT.

V gene TRBV2 combines with J gene TRBJ2-7, with 7 bases that match TRBD2. Germline CDR1 reads SNHLY; CDR2 reads FYNNEI. Unmatched junction bases numbered 10, after V lost 3 bases and J lost 2 bases. This CDR3 is 16 amino acids long. The CDR3 sequence: CASSEGILARPYEQYF. CDR3 coding DNA: TGTGCCAGCAGTGAGGGGATACTAGCGCGACCCTACGAGCAGTACTTC.

This clone was observed a few times. The chain carries TRBV2 and TRBJ1-2, with 8 bases matching TRBD1. V lost 4 bases to trimming and J lost 8 bases; unmatched junction nucleotides: 9. CDR3 size: 14 residues. The germline CDR1 and CDR2 sequences are SNHLY and FYNNEI. The chain's CDR3 is CASSGETGDKGYTF. The CDR3 DNA sequence: TGTGCCAGCAGTGGGGAGACAGGGGACAAGGGCTACACCTTC.

Here the CDR3 reads CSDSTGADGYTF. CDR3 DNA sequence: TGCAGCGACTCGACAGGGGCAGATGGCTACACCTTC. This sequence joins TRBV29-1 and TRBJ1-2; 8 bases are a match to TRBD1. V dropped 7 bases and J dropped 6; count of bases not matched to a gene: 7. The germline CDR1 and CDR2 sequences are SQVTM and ANQGSEA. This CDR3 has 12 residues.

The CDR3 bases are TGTGCCAGCAGCGATATACAGGGATTCAACTACGAGCAGTACTTC. It codes for CASSDIQGFNYEQYF. The rearrangement joins TRBV6-2 or TRBV6-3 to TRBJ2-7, with D perhaps matching TRBD1 (6 bases). The CDR3 runs 15 residues. Trimming pared 6 bases from V and 3 bases from J, leaving 18 bases between. CDR1 is MNHEY, CDR2 SVGEGT, per germline.

This clone occurred once. V usage is TRBV29-1 and J usage is TRBJ2-7, with D possibly being TRBD2 (5 bases). The CDR3 is 14 residues long. Germline values: CDR1 SQVTM, CDR2 ANQGSEA. Trimming left V 2 bases short and J 0 bases short, with 11 bases between. CDR3 sequence (DNA): TGCAGCGTTGAATCTATAGGGAGCTCCTACGAGCAGTACTTC. Translating it yields CSVESIGSSYEQYF.